This T cell receptor beta chain was identified during a study of cytomegalovirus exposure and HLA in healthy donors (dated by TCRdb to the late 2010s). At the level of the whole study: An earlier analysis of roughly 630 of the donors reported approximately 290 Gb of sequence data and roughly 100 million unique TCR beta sequences from about 200 million T cells. Both class I and class II loci were covered by HLA typing, at four-digit resolution. The T cell repertoires of 666 subjects were profiled by immunosequencing and related to cytomegalovirus serostatus. Of the roughly 400 genotyped donors, about 84% fell in the genetic ancestry cluster associated with self-reported Caucasian donors. A later genetic analysis used genome-wide SNP genotypes for about 60% of the roughly 700 donors, treating that subset as a discovery cohort. In a later analysis, previously published TCR beta repertoires from 600 to 850 donors were re-analyzed and high-resolution HLA genotyping was added so that TCR occurrence patterns could be studied. Roughly five DR-DQ haplotypes were handled as single units for association and clustering because linkage in the cohort was strong. An earlier analysis of a few hundred of the donors applied high-throughput TCR beta sequencing to assess whether each TCR beta V gene segment acted as functional or pseudogenic. Typing coverage differed by locus: A, B, C, DRB1 and DQB1 were typed in roughly 620-640 donors, DQA1 in roughly 500, DPA1 in around 610, and DPB1 in just under 490. An early release covering around 630 HLA-typed donors comprised roughly 300 gigabases of sequencing data and tens of millions of unique TCR sequences. Rather than using new phenotypic data, the later analysis identified candidate immune exposures from TCR beta sequences and from how often those sequences occurred across donors. Among a few hundred genotyped donors of the cohort, an average of roughly 240,000 unique TCR beta nucleotide sequences were sequenced per donor, 15% to 20% of them non-productive. In addition to the first cohort of 650 to 800 subjects, a separate validation cohort of approximately 130 different subjects was used. Every repertoire in the discovery cohort had been generated on one and the same sequencing platform. The study aimed to test whether signatures of past pathogen exposure could be identified by cataloging public T cell receptors. Donor age, sex, ethnicity and CMV serostatus were compiled alongside the repertoire data. High-throughput TCR immunosequencing, statistical association of individual TCRs with disease status, and machine learning were combined to predict cytomegalovirus infection status.

Looking up the germline V gene yields CDR1 SQVTM and CDR2 ANQGSEA. The CDR3 numbers 12 residues from cysteine through phenylalanine. Only the CDR3 DNA is retained, 36 bases long and in frame from the first base. V is trimmed back by 7 bases and J by 3 bases, and the junction contains 4 bases that no gene match accounts for. A note on this clone: Its target antigen remains unknown. No clone much larger than this one lies a single base away; base qualities are absent.

The paper as a whole reports these results and caveats: Because some donors lacked HLA typing at each locus, the association tests relied only on the typed subset. In a later analysis, several top co-occurrence clusters were reported to appear linked to parvovirus B19, influenza, CMV and Epstein-Barr virus. In a later genetic analysis, a missense DCLRE1C variant was associated with V-gene and J-gene trimming of TCR beta chains, and the association was replicated in an independent cohort. A total of 164 TCR beta chains were listed by the study as associated with cytomegalovirus. Some IMGT-functional V segments, including TRBV6-2 and TRBV6-3, could not be distinguished by the 87-base-pair reads and were therefore excluded. While some public TCRs were present in many individuals, most TCR sequences turned up only very rarely across donors. Strong co-occurrence of HLA alleles, especially DR and DQ, made assigning TCR associations to individual alleles difficult. A further reported finding was that TCR beta sequences accurately predicted the HLA-A and HLA-B alleles for most subjects in the first cohort. According to the authors, the approach could potentially be generalized to other disease states and immunological phenotypes. A cluster of highly shared sequence variants was judged likely to be a technical artifact of the sequencing pipeline. A later analysis found that TCR association rates varied across HLA loci, with DRB1 alleles showing the most associated TCRs and HLA-C alleles the fewest. In both the original and validation cohorts, the classifier was reported to diagnose cytomegalovirus status with high specificity and sensitivity. For the cohort, immune exposure information was limited to CMV serostatus. This cohort had only TCR beta chains sequenced, and the lack of alpha or paired-chain data limited which features could be detected. A later analysis found that HLA-associated TCR beta chains were more clonally expanded and had lower generation probabilities than equally common non-associated chains. According to a later genetic analysis, donors in an Asian-associated ancestry cluster had fewer N-insertions in productive TCRs than the roughly 700-donor mean. In a later analysis, over 15,000 TCR beta sequences were associated with specific HLA alleles at a false discovery rate of 0.05. Because counts were too low, about 15 rarely observed V segments, including chromosome 9 orphons, were left out of the earlier analysis of some 640 of the donors. Linkage disequilibrium might explain the correlated functional status among segregating V segments, but an unknown experimental factor could not be excluded. Most CMV-associated TCR beta chains appeared to be HLA-restricted in a later analysis, and the HLA associations seemed to be driven largely by CMV exposure. Broadly in line with IMGT annotations, most TCR beta V segments showed up in productive rearrangements about 87% or about 30% of the time in an earlier analysis of some 590 of the donors. Sequencing depth was assumed to be roughly uniform across donors in the presence/absence analyses, though that assumption may not hold. In vitro tests confirmed that a few of the cytomegalovirus-associated TCR beta chains recognize cytomegalovirus antigens.

The cohort comprised around 690 healthy bone marrow donors. All cohort members were sampled while nominally healthy, although unrecorded immune exposures were likely present. The donor was CMV seronegative and belonged to the group of around 400 seronegative cohort members. Every donor gave a peripheral blood sample, and the peripheral blood mononuclear cells from that sample were used for TCR beta sequencing. Genomic DNA extraction from the blood cell samples was performed with the Qiagen DNeasy Blood Extraction Kit. Libraries were constructed by the immunoSEQ multiplex PCR assay. For the multiplex PCR, a mixture combining 60 forward primers for TCR Vbeta segments and 13 reverse primers for TCR Jbeta segments was used. The CDR3 region of rearranged TCR beta genes was amplified from genomic DNA by a multiplex PCR assay. The amplified TCR beta libraries were sequenced on the Illumina HiSeq System as 87-base-pair reads. Regarding the original processing steps: In a later analysis, around 80 million unique TCR beta chains were counted across the 500 to 700 repertoires, and around 10 million of these chains were shared by at least two donors. Raw reads were error-corrected and collapsed into unique sequences with a nearest-neighbor algorithm that merged closely related sequences to remove PCR and sequencing errors. CDR3 sequences were aligned to IMGT reference sequences to assign V, D and J gene segments. For a sequence to be retained, at least a six-nucleotide match to both a V gene segment and a J gene segment was required. A rearrangement was called productive if the CDR3 had no stop codons and remained in frame with V and J, and every other rearrangement was called non-productive. Following IMGT convention, CDR3 was defined as the stretch from the second conserved V-encoded cysteine to the conserved J-encoded phenylalanine. In an earlier analysis of approximately 500 of the donors, sequences lacking an unambiguous match to a single V gene segment were excluded. An earlier analysis of several hundred of the donors called V segments functional above 56.7% productive rearrangements and segregating when the between-donor standard deviation exceeded 5%. A statistical classification framework was built for diagnosing cytomegalovirus status from the catalog of TCR beta chain sequences. V and J gene assignment, in a later analysis, came from comparing TCR nucleotide sequences with IMGT/GENE-DB human TR gene sequences. A later analysis assigned CDR3 sequences and most-parsimonious VDJ recombination scenarios with the TCRdist pipeline. In a later analysis, every TCR beta chain was defined by the combination of its CDR3 amino acid sequence and its V-gene family, and reads without a unique V-gene family were dropped. In a later analysis, around 600 highly shared, low-generation-probability nucleotide sequences were removed to address suspected cross-contamination and a sequencing artifact. A later analysis calculated a clonal expansion index for each public chain from normalized within-repertoire ranks of inferred template counts. In a later analysis, generation probabilities were computed with a VDJ recombination model fitted to out-of-frame rearrangements, and the resulting probabilities were checked against IGoR. Hypergeometric tests were used in a later analysis to score TCR-TCR, TCR-HLA and TCR-CMV co-occurrence, with a repertoire-size bias correction applied to the TCR pairs. A later analysis estimated false discovery rates by permuting HLA or CMV assignments 20 times. In a later analysis, co-occurring TCRs were grouped using DBSCAN, with TCRdist sequence similarity added in when clustering inside HLA-allele-positive subsets. Repertoires with fewer than 30,000 or more than 120,000 public chains were left out of co-occurrence clustering, as were about five repertoires with anomalous nucleotide sharing. TCRdb holds this immuneACCESS table with in-frame rearrangements only. Some clones are missing; in checked studies, unresolved V genes explain under half, and the rest has no known cause. V and J calls and clone size come straight from that table; D and trimming were deduced from the DNA. The sample table lists some 91,000 clones, 78% of them with a count of one. Approximately 0.8% of the sample is in the top ten clones.

The TCR was taken from a woman in her sixties in good health and CMV-seronegative. The sequence joins TRBV29-1 to TRBJ1-1, with TRBD1 identical over 8 junction bases. The sample consisted of PBMCs. The bases read TGCAGCGCTACAGGGGGTGACACTGAAGCTTTCTTT. Its translation reads: CSATGGDTEAFF.